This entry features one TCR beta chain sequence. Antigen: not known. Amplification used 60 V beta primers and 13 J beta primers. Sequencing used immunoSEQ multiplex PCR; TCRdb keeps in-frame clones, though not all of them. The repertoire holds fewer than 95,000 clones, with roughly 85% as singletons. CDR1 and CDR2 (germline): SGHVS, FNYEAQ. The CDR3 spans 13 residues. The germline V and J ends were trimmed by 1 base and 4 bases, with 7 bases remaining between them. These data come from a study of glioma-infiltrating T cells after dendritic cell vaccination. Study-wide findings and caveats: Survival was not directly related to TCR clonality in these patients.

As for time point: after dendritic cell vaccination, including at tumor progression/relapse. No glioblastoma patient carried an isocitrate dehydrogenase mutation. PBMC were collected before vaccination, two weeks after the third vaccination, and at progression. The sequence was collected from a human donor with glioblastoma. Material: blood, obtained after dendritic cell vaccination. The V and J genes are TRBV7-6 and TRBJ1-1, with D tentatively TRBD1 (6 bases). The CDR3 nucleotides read TGTGCCAGCAGCTTAGAACAGGGCACTGAAGCTTTCTTT. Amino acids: CASSLEQGTEAFF.